Shown below are 32 T cell receptor beta chains from a single sample sequenced in a study of T cell responses to AZD1222 COVID-19 vaccine. The method was immunoSEQ multiplex PCR; TCRdb's version includes in-frame clones alone and lacks a portion of them. The table shows fewer than 180,000 clones, with roughly nine tenths occurring only once. The sample was peripheral blood, taken 28 days after the second AZD1222 dose. The receptors originated from an adult who received the AZD1222 COVID-19 vaccine.

This chain connects TRBV7-9 to TRBJ2-3, with 12 bases aligning to TRBD1. Germline V gene sequence: CDR1 SEHNR, CDR2 FQNEAQ (reference sequence). With 5 bases clipped from V and 2 bases from J, the junction kept 11 bases outside the gene matches. The CDR3 is 18 amino acids. In nucleotides, the CDR3 is TGTGCCAGCAGCCCCCTGGGCGGGACAGGGGGCCCCACAGATACGCAGTATTTT. It translates to CASSPLGGTGGPTDTQYF.

Notes on this clone: The conserved phenylalanine or tryptophan normally closing the CDR3 is absent here, so this likely arose from a read error. It is unclear where the CDR3 begins or ends on the DNA, so no DNA is shown, and the CDR3 is as TCRdb lists it. The chain has TRBV7-6 and TRBJ1-3; the table calls TRBD1, which could not be checked here. Germline loops: CDR1 SGHVS, CDR2 FNYEAQ. The CDR3 region is 9 residues in length, termini included. CDR3 in amino acids: CASSLAWTV.

The CDR3 loop is CASTGTGLSEQFF. In DNA form, the CDR3 reads TGTGCCAGCACCGGAACGGGTCTTAGTGAGCAGTTCTTC. The chain employs TRBV2 and TRBJ2-1, with D unclear. The V gene's germline CDR1 is SNHLY and CDR2 FYNNEI. The CDR3 runs 13 residues. V dropped 7 bases and J dropped 9 bases, with 16 bases sitting between them.

This chain links TRBV7-9 with TRBJ1-1; weak D call: TRBD1 (6 bases). Trimming stripped 5 bases from V and 4 bases from J, with 8 bases between. CDR1 and CDR2 from the germline V gene are SEHNR and FQNEAQ (reference sequence). The CDR3 loop spans 12 amino acids. The CDR3 sequence is CASSTGTTEAFF. In DNA form, the CDR3 reads TGTGCCAGCAGCACAGGGACCACTGAAGCTTTCTTT. The entire variable domain, with the rest obtained from reference TRBV7-9 and TRBJ1-1, is as follows: DTGVSQNPRHKITKRGQNVTFRCDPISEHNRLYWYRQTLGQGPEFLTYFQNEAQLEKSRLLSDRFSAERPKGSFSTLEIQRTEQGDSAMYLCASSTGTTEAFFGQGTRLTVV.

This clone has only a few counts. V gene TRBV4-3 combines with J gene TRBJ2-7; 8 nucleotides align to TRBD1. Germline CDR1 LGHNA, CDR2 YSLEER. V dropped 0 bases and J dropped 3; count of bases not matched to a gene: 4. This CDR3 is 15 amino acids long. CDR3 DNA sequence: TGCGCCAGCAGCCAAGATCTCGGACAGGGCTACGAGCAGTACTTC. Translation gives CASSQDLGQGYEQYF.

The CDR3 DNA is TGTGCCAGCTCAAGCCCAGGTTACTCCTACGAGCAGTACTTC. Protein product: CASSSPGYSYEQYF. The V gene is TRBV18, the J gene TRBJ2-7, with D hard to call. The ends were cut back, 5 bases at V and 0 bases at J, with 11 bases in the middle. The CDR3 sequence is 14 residues long. Germline V gene data show CDR1 as KGHSH and CDR2 as LQKENI.

Remarks on this clone: The same CDR3 can be traced to other DNA sequences in this sample. For the CDR3, the DNA is TGTGCCAGTAGTACACAGGGGGATCAGCCCCAGCATTTT. It translates to CASSTQGDQPQHF. The chain has TRBV19 and TRBJ1-5; 8 bases map to TRBD1. The germline V gene encodes CDR1 LNHDA and CDR2 SQIVND (reference sequence). After removal of 4 bases from V and 5 bases from J, the junction contained 1 base not matched to a gene. CDR3 length: 13 residues.

The genes are TRBV5-1 and TRBJ1-1, with 9 bases that match TRBD1. Losses at the gene ends were 4 bases for V and 7 bases for J; bases not matched to a gene: 11. The CDR3 contains 15 residues. Germline V gene data show CDR1 as SGHRS and CDR2 as YFSETQ. CDR3 loop: CASSIFTGGEVEAFF. For the CDR3, the DNA is TGCGCCAGCAGCATCTTCACAGGGGGCGAGGTTGAAGCTTTCTTT.

The chain carries TRBV2 and TRBJ2-7, with 7 bases lining up with TRBD1. Germline V gives CDR1 SNHLY, CDR2 FYNNEI. V dropped 5 bases and J dropped 3; count of bases not matched to a gene: 7. This CDR3 is 14 amino acids long. In DNA form, the CDR3 reads TGTGCCAGCAGTACAAACAGGGGCGGCTACGAGCAGTACTTC. Amino acid sequence: CASSTNRGGYEQYF.

In its sample, this clone was seen once. This chain joins TRBV7-2 and TRBJ2-5; 7 bases align to TRBD2. CDR1 is SGHTA and CDR2 is FQGNSA in the germline V gene. This CDR3 has 14 amino acids. Trimming took 3 bases from V and 3 from J; bases not matched to a gene: 4. The CDR3 coding sequence is TGTGCCAGCAGCTTGCGAACTAGCGAAGAGACCCAGTACTTC. This codes for CASSLRTSEETQYF.

The V and J genes are TRBV4-2 and TRBJ2-3; TRBD2 matches at 13 bases. The CDR3 contains 18 residues. The V segment lost 2 bases and the J segment 4 bases; nucleotides outside the gene matches: 9. CDR1 and CDR2 from the germline V gene are LGHNA and YNFKEQ. The CDR3 sequence is CASSQTGTSGISADTQYF. CDR3 in DNA: TGTGCCAGCAGCCAAACCGGGACTAGCGGGATTTCGGCAGATACGCAGTATTTT.

This clone was seen once. V usage is TRBV27 and J usage is TRBJ1-4, with TRBD1 identical over 7 bases. Per the germline V gene, CDR1 is MNHEY and CDR2 is SMNVEV (reference sequence). V dropped 4 bases and J dropped 2; count of bases not matched to a gene: 10. CDR3 size: 17 residues. The CDR3 DNA follows: TGTGCCAGCAGTTCCCCTAGCAGGGGGGGGACTAATGAAAAACTGTTTTTT. Protein: CASSSPSRGGTNEKLFF.

This rearrangement joins TRBV21-1 to TRBJ1-5. TRBV21-1 is classified as a pseudogene. The CDR3 totals 19 residues. This CDR3 is CASSTPEGLAYFGNQPQHF. CDR3 in DNA: TGTGCCAGCAGCACACCCGAGGGCCTTGCATACTTCGGCAATCAGCCCCAGCATTTT.

The genes are TRBV19 and TRBJ1-5; D uncertain. V dropped 4 bases and J dropped 4 bases, with 8 bases sitting between them. CDR1 is LNHDA, CDR2 SQIVND, per germline (reference sequence). The CDR3 totals 13 residues. As DNA, the CDR3 is TGTGCCAGTAGTACCCAGATGAATCAGCCCCAGCATTTT. This codes for CASSTQMNQPQHF.

This CDR3 reads CASSTLAGDYEQYF. DNA for the CDR3: TGCGCCAGCAGCACACTAGCGGGAGACTACGAGCAGTACTTC. V and J are TRBV5-1 and TRBJ2-7; TRBD2 agrees at 11 bases. The CDR3 extends over 14 amino acids. Germline trimming cut 4 bases from V and 3 bases from J; bases unmatched to any gene: 3. The V gene's germline CDR1 is SGHRS and CDR2 YFSETQ. The full variable domain, in which reference TRBV5-1 and TRBJ2-7 provide the parts outside the CDR3, is KAGVTQTPRYLIKTRGQQVTLSCSPISGHRSVSWYQQTPGQGLQFLFEYFSETQRNKGNFPGRFSGRQFSNSRSEMNVSTLELGDSALYLCASSTLAGDYEQYFGPGTRLTVT.

The chain's CDR3 is CASSLVRAGNEQFF. The CDR3 region has the DNA TGTGCCAGCAGCTTAGTCAGGGCTGGAAATGAGCAGTTCTTC. The chain employs TRBV7-9 and TRBJ2-1, with D possibly TRBD1 on 5 matching bases. Trimming stripped 1 base from V and 7 bases from J, with 11 bases between. Per the germline V gene, CDR1 is SEHNR and CDR2 is FQNEAQ (reference sequence). This CDR3 region has 14 residues. The full variable domain, its missing parts supplied by reference TRBV7-9 and TRBJ2-1, is DTGVSQNPRHKITKRGQNVTFRCDPISEHNRLYWYRQTLGQGPEFLTYFQNEAQLEKSRLLSDRFSAERPKGSFSTLEIQRTEQGDSAMYLCASSLVRAGNEQFFGPGTRLTVL.

This chain links TRBV12-3 or TRBV12-4 with TRBJ1-4; the D is unclear. V lost 5 bases to trimming and J lost 4 bases, with 5 bases between them. The CDR3 runs to 12 residues. As DNA, the CDR3 is TGTGCCAGCAGTATCTTTAATGAAAAACTGTTTTTT. Translating gives CASSIFNEKLFF.

The gene calls are TRBV27 and TRBJ2-1; D gene ambiguous. In germline, CDR1 is MNHEY, CDR2 SMNVEV (reference sequence). The CDR3 has 13 amino acids. The V and J ends lost 0 bases and 6 bases respectively, with 6 bases between them. CDR3 loop: CASSLSSANEQFF. The CDR3 nucleotides read TGTGCCAGCAGTTTATCATCCGCCAATGAGCAGTTCTTC.

The chain has TRBV3-1 (or the pseudogene TRBV3-2) and TRBJ2-7; D gene uncertain. V was clipped by 0 bases and J by 6 bases, with 12 bases between them. Germline loops: CDR1 LGHDT, CDR2 YNNKEL (reference sequence). The CDR3 totals 14 residues. The CDR3 DNA follows: TGTGCCAGCAGCCAAGACACCTATCCCAGCGAGCAGTACTTC. Its translation: CASSQDTYPSEQYF.

This clone was seen just once. The genes are TRBV7-8 and TRBJ2-2; 9 bases are shared with TRBD1. The CDR3 runs 15 residues. V lost 7 bases to trimming and J lost 5 bases; unmatched junction nucleotides: 8. Germline V CDR1 and CDR2: SGHVS, FQNEAQ. CDR3 sequence reads: CASNYGQGRTGELFF. For the CDR3, the DNA is TGTGCCAGCAACTATGGACAGGGGAGGACCGGGGAGCTGTTTTTT.

The rearrangement uses TRBV30 and TRBJ2-5, with D possibly matching TRBD1 (5 bases). CDR1 and CDR2 (germline): GTSNPN, SVGIG (reference sequence). V dropped 3 bases and J dropped 2 bases, with 10 bases sitting between them. The CDR3 length is 13 residues. This chain's CDR3 is CAWREPGQETQYF. The CDR3 DNA follows: TGTGCCTGGAGAGAGCCAGGGCAAGAGACCCAGTACTTC.

This clone was counted a single time. The chain carries TRBV5-1 and TRBJ2-7; TRBD2 might be the D (5 bases). This CDR3 has 13 amino acids. Germline CDR1 SGHRS, CDR2 YFSETQ. V lost 2 bases to trimming and J lost 0 bases, with 6 bases between them. CDR3 region: CASSFTSSYEQYF. DNA of the CDR3: TGCGCCAGCAGCTTCACTAGCTCCTACGAGCAGTACTTC.

V usage is TRBV24-1 and J usage is TRBJ2-1, with TRBD2 as a possible D gene (5 bases). CDR1 is KGHDR, CDR2 SFDVKD, per germline. The CDR3 runs 15 residues. Between the trimmed V and J ends, which lost 4 bases and 0 bases, there was a span of 9 bases. CDR3 DNA sequence: TGTGCCACCAGTGACACTAGAGGCTCCTACAATGAGCAGTTCTTC. This sequence encodes CATSDTRGSYNEQFF.

This chain uses TRBV18 with TRBJ2-1; 8 bases are shared with TRBD2. V gave up 2 bases and J gave up 4 bases; unmatched junction bases: 7. Germline V gene sequence: CDR1 KGHSH, CDR2 LQKENI. The CDR3 extends over 16 amino acids. The CDR3 sequence: CASSPTGTRGYNEQFF. CDR3 coding DNA: TGTGCCAGCTCACCAACCGGGACTAGGGGGTACAATGAGCAGTTCTTC.

This chain links TRBV11-2 with TRBJ2-3, with 10 positions matching TRBD1. V lost 5 bases, J lost 5 bases, and 10 bases stayed unmatched. Looked up from germline, CDR1 is SGHAT and CDR2 is FQNNGV. The CDR3 length is 16 residues. The CDR3 protein is CASSKRQGAGVDTQYF. CDR3 in DNA: TGTGCCAGCAGCAAACGACAGGGGGCCGGTGTAGATACGCAGTATTTT.

The chain couples TRBV23-1 to TRBJ1-2, with 12 positions matching TRBD1. TRBV23-1 is assigned to the ORF class and has an uncertain function. The CDR3 length is 20 residues. V lost 3 bases and J lost 1; bases outside the gene matches: 15. CDR3 nucleotides: TGCGCCAGCAGTCACTGGGAAGGGACAGGGGGCCGCCTCCTTAACTATGGCTACACCTTC. It is translated as CASSHWEGTGGRLLNYGYTF.

The chain is built from TRBV25-1 and TRBJ2-7; 8 nucleotides line up with TRBD2. The CDR3 spans 15 residues. Per the germline V gene, CDR1 is MGHDK and CDR2 is SYGVNS. V gave up 3 bases and J gave up 4 bases; unmatched junction bases: 8. The CDR3 loop is CASSDRVAGRYEQYF. The DNA of the CDR3 is TGTGCCAGCAGTGATAGAGTAGCGGGACGGTACGAGCAGTACTTC.

This chain joins TRBV2 and TRBJ1-5; D is unresolved. Per the germline V gene, CDR1 is SNHLY and CDR2 is FYNNEI. The CDR3 extends over 16 amino acids. V lost 3 bases and J 2 bases, leaving 14 bases between the germline ends. CDR3 nucleotide sequence: TGTGCCAGCAGTGAGGGGTGGCTTTCTGGCAATCAGCCCCAGCATTTT. Its protein is CASSEGWLSGNQPQHF.

The J gene is TRBJ1-2, the V gene TRBV19, with 10 bases matching TRBD1. Germline-derived CDR1 and CDR2 are LNHDA and SQIVND (reference sequence). The CDR3 is 15 residues long. The trim removed 4 bases at V and 3 bases at J, leaving 5 bases unmatched. The chain's CDR3 is CASSRAGTGDYGYTF. The CDR3 DNA reads as TGTGCCAGTAGTAGGGCCGGGACAGGGGACTATGGCTACACCTTC. The full variable domain, its missing parts supplied by reference TRBV19 and TRBJ1-2, is DGGITQSPKYLFRKEGQNVTLSCEQNLNHDAMYWYRQDPGQGLRLIYYSQIVNDFQKGDIAEGYSVSREKKESFPLTVTSAQKNPTAFYLCASSRAGTGDYGYTFGSGTRLTVV.

V gene TRBV4-3 combines with J gene TRBJ1-6; the match to TRBD1 covers 8 bases. This CDR3 has 18 residues. Germline loops: CDR1 LGHNA, CDR2 YSLEER. After removal of 0 bases from V and 3 bases from J, the junction contained 7 bases not matched to a gene. The CDR3 coding sequence is TGCGCCAGCAGCCAAGACCCGGGACAGGTGATCTATAATTCACCCCTCCACTTT. It translates to CASSQDPGQVIYNSPLHF.

The chain joins TRBV27 to TRBJ2-1; D call uncertain. This CDR3 spans 11 amino acids. Germline V gene lookup returns CDR1 MNHEY and CDR2 SMNVEV (reference sequence). V lost 6 bases, J lost 9 bases, and 9 bases lay in between. CDR3 sequence: CASRDWGEQFF. DNA of the CDR3: TGTGCCAGCAGAGATTGGGGTGAGCAGTTCTTC.

J is TRBJ2-5 and V is TRBV5-1, with 9 bases that match TRBD2. CDR1 and CDR2 (germline): SGHRS, YFSETQ. With V trimmed by 6 bases and J by 2 bases, 8 bases remained unmatched. The CDR3 is made up of 15 amino acids. The CDR3: CASNPTSGPQETQYF. The CDR3 DNA follows: TGCGCCAGCAACCCGACTAGCGGACCACAAGAGACCCAGTACTTC.